The 9 T cell receptor beta chains below come from one sample, sequenced in a study of blood T cells in healthy people across ages. Together with a sample-barcoded 5' primer, a J-beta primer mix was included in a second PCR lasting about 6 to 11 cycles. A single record per CDR3 protein comes from TCRdb applying MiXCR to the 5' RACE reads. The sample consists of just under 900,000 distinct CDR3 sequences, more than 25% of them appearing once. The source material was blood. The receptors shown here come from a woman of 80 years or more in good health.

The table lists this clonotype with a few counts. The V and J genes are TRBV3-1 and TRBJ2-3; TRBD2 agrees at 12 bases. This CDR3 is 18 amino acids long. V was clipped by 1 base and J by 2 bases; unmatched bases: 7. Germline lookup yields CDR1 LGHDT and CDR2 YNNKEL (reference sequence). DNA of the CDR3: TGTGCCAGCAGCCAAGGCAGGACTAGCGGGGTCCTCACAGATACGCAGTATTTT. Encoded protein: CASSQGRTSGVLTDTQYF.

In this sample, this clonotype turned up many times. The chain couples TRBV28 to TRBJ1-1; the D gene is possibly TRBD1 (6 bases). Trimming left V 5 bases short and J 1 base short, with 14 bases between. CDR3 length: 15 amino acids. Germline V gene sequence: CDR1 MDHEN, CDR2 SYDVKM. The CDR3 loop reads CASSRGKGGNTEAFF. In nucleotides, the CDR3 is TGTGCCAGCAGTAGGGGGAAAGGGGGGAACACTGAAGCTTTCTTT.

This clonotype was detected many times. The chain employs TRBV7-6 and TRBJ2-5; TRBD1 matches 7 bases. The CDR3 extends over 15 amino acids. Germline loops: CDR1 SGHVS, CDR2 FNYEAQ. V shed 2 bases and J 1 base; nucleotides not matched to a gene: 4. The CDR3 loop is CASSLSGTAQETQYF. CDR3 sequence (DNA): TGTGCCAGCAGCTTATCCGGGACAGCCCAAGAGACCCAGTACTTC.

This clonotype was counted many times. This chain joins TRBV6-5 and TRBJ2-7; D possibly corresponds to TRBD2 (5 bases). The V end was cut by 0 bases, the J end by 4 bases, with 13 bases between. CDR3 length equals 15 residues. Per germline, CDR1 MNHEY and CDR2 SVGAGI. This chain's CDR3 is CASSYSMPSKYEQYF. In DNA form, the CDR3 reads TGTGCCAGCAGTTACTCGATGCCTAGCAAATACGAGCAGTACTTC.

Points on this clonotype: This may be a read error: a much more frequent sequence differs by one nucleotide. The chain combines TRBV10-3 with TRBJ2-1; either TRBD1 or TRBD2 may fit D (5 bases each). Near its end, the DNA agrees better with TRBJ2-7, so the J call may be wrong. The CDR3 covers 14 residues. Per germline, CDR1 ENHRY and CDR2 SYGVKD. The CDR3 loop is CAISRDGSYNEQYF. The CDR3 coding sequence is TGTGCCATCAGCCGGGACGGATCCTACAATGAGCAGTACTTC.

The chain links TRBV12-3 or TRBV12-4 to TRBJ2-1; 8 bases map to TRBD2. V shed 5 bases and J 9 bases; nucleotides not matched to a gene: 12. The CDR3 length is 15 residues. The CDR3 loop reads CASSPRGAGVGEQFF. CDR3 in DNA: TGTGCCAGCAGTCCTCGCGGAGCGGGAGTCGGTGAGCAGTTCTTC.

V is TRBV7-2 and J is TRBJ1-5; 7 bases are a match to TRBD1. Germline V gives CDR1 SGHTA, CDR2 FQGNSA. V lost 5 bases to trimming and J lost 7 bases; unmatched junction nucleotides: 8. CDR3 size: 14 residues. The CDR3 loop is CASSERTGTQPQHF. The DNA of the CDR3 is TGTGCCAGCAGCGAACGGACAGGTACCCAGCCCCAGCATTTT.

This clonotype occurred a few times. This chain connects TRBV30 to TRBJ1-4; tentative D call: TRBD1 (6 bases). Trimming took off 2 bases at V and 10 bases at J, with 11 bases between the two ends. CDR3 length equals 12 residues. Germline CDR1 GTSNPN, CDR2 SVGIG (reference sequence). In DNA form, the CDR3 reads TGTGCCTGGAGTTCCCAACAGGGAAAACTGTTTTTT. Translated, it gives CAWSSQQGKLFF.

Remarks on this clonotype: A much larger clone is a single base away; this may be a read error. The rearrangement links TRBV7-8 to TRBJ2-1, with D perhaps matching TRBD2 (7 bases). V was clipped by 4 bases and J by 6 bases, with 13 bases between them. The CDR3 covers 14 residues. CDR1 is SGHVS and CDR2 is FQNEAQ in the germline V gene. The CDR3 is CASSCGGHSNEQFF. In nucleotides, the CDR3 is TGTGCCAGCAGCTGCGGGGGACATAGCAATGAGCAGTTCTTC.